The sequence of this TCR beta chain was determined in a study of T cell responses to AZD1222 COVID-19 vaccine. Of note for this clone: Antigen: not known.

Overall study findings and caveats: All repertoire sampling was performed exclusively after the peak T cell response. A mostly white British donor set with more females was recruited, and clonal diversity was possibly underestimated. Baseline serology detected seropositivity in only a handful of AZD1222 recipients.

Pooled samples include second doses given at about 4 or 12 weeks. The V gene's germline CDR1 is MNHEY and CDR2 SMNVEV (reference sequence). Between the trimmed V and J ends, which lost 4 bases and 2 bases, there was a span of 12 bases. The CDR3 spans 16 residues. The assay was immunoSEQ multiplex PCR, and TCRdb's table has in-frame clones only and misses some. The repertoire consists of 90,000 to 100,000 clones, with around nine tenths occurring once and the leading ten covering 9% to 14%. The receptor's source is an adult who received the AZD1222 COVID-19 vaccine. The input for sequencing was peripheral blood, taken 28 days after the second AZD1222 dose. The chain employs TRBV27 and TRBJ2-6; D is possibly TRBD1 or TRBD2 (5 bases each). The CDR3 region is CASSSVGTAGANVLTF. DNA of the CDR3: TGTGCCAGCAGTTCCGTAGGGACCGCTGGGGCCAACGTCCTGACTTTC.